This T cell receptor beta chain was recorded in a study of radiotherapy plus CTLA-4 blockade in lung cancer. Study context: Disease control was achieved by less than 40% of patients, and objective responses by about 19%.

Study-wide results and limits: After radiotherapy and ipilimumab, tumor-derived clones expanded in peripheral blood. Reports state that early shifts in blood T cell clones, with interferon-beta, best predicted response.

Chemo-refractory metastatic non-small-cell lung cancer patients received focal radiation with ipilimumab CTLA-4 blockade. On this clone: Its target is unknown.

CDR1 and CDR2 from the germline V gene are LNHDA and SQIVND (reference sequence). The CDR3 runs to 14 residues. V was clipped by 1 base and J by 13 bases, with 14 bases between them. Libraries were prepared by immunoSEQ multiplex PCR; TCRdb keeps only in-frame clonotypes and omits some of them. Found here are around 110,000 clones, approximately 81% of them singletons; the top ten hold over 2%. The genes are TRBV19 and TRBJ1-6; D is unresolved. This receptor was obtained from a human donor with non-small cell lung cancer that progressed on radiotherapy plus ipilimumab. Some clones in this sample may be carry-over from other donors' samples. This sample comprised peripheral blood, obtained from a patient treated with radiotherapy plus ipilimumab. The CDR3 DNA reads TGTGCCAGTAGTATAGTTACACACTCGCCCCCCCTCCACTTT. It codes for CASSIVTHSPPLHF.